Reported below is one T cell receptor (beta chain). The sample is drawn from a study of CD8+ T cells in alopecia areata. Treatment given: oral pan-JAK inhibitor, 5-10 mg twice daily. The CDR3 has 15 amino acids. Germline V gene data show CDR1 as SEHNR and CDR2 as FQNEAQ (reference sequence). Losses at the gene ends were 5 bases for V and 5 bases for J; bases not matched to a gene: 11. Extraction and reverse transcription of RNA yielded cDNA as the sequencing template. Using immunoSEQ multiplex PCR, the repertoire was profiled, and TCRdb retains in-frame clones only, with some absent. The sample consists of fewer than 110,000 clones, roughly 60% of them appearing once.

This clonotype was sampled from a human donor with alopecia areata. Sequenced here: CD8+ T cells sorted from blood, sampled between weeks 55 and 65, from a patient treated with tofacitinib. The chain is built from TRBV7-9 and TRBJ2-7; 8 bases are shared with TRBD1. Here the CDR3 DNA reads TGTGCCAGCAGCCAAAGCGAACAGGGGGAGAACGAGCAGTACTTC. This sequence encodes CASSQSEQGENEQYF.